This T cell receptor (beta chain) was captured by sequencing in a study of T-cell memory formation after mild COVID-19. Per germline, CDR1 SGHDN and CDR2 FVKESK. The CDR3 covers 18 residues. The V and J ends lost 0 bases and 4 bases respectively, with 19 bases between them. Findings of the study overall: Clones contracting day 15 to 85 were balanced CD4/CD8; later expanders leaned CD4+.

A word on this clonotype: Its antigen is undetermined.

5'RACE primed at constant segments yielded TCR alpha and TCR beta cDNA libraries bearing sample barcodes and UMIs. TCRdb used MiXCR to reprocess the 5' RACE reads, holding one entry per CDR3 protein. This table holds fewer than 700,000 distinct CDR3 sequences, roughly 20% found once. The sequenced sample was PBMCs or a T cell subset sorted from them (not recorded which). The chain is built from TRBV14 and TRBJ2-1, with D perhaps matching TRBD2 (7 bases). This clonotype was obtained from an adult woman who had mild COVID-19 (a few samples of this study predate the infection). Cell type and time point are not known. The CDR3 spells CASSQDRGAGVKYNEQFF. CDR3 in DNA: TGTGCCAGCAGCCAAGACCGGGGGGCGGGAGTCAAGTACAATGAGCAGTTCTTC.